Presented here are 18 T cell receptor beta chains from one specimen sequenced in a study of shared clonotypes between healthy human individuals (dated by TCRdb to 2018 to 2020). The library was produced with the immunoSEQ multiplex PCR assay. Sourced from immuneACCESS, this table was stored by TCRdb with only in-frame sequences that have V and J called. A share of the clones is absent; for the studies checked, an unresolved V gene accounts for under half, and the remainder has no known explanation. The sample table shows some 2,000,000 clones, and 85% to 95% are seen once. The top ten hold more than 0.1% of the sample. Sequenced material: naive CD4+ T cells sorted from blood. Read against the paper, the sample's cell subset or site label means: CD45RA+ positively selected. The source of these receptors is a man aged 18 to 35 in good health.

This rearrangement joins TRBV30 to TRBJ1-1; 7 nucleotides line up with TRBD1. Germline CDR1 GTSNPN, CDR2 SVGIG (reference sequence). This CDR3 is 13 amino acids long. Unmatched junction bases numbered 13, after V lost 4 bases and J lost 11 bases. The CDR3: CAWTGQAGGGAFF. CDR3 nucleotides: TGTGCCTGGACTGGACAGGCTGGCGGGGGGGCTTTCTTT. The whole variable domain, remainder taken from reference TRBV30 and TRBJ1-1, is SQTIHQWPATLVQPVGSPLSLECTVEGTSNPNLYWYRQAAGRGLQLLFYSVGIGQISSEVPQNLSASRPQDRQFILSSKKLLLSDSGFYLCAWTGQAGGGAFFGQGTRLTVV.

This chain uses TRBV25-1 with TRBJ1-3; D uncertain. Germline V lookup: CDR1 MGHDK, CDR2 SYGVNS. V lost 1 base and J lost 0, with 7 bases in between. The CDR3 is 15 residues long. CDR3 bases: TGTGCCAGCAGTGAATTGCGAGCCTCTGGAAACACCATATATTTT. Amino acid sequence: CASSELRASGNTIYF.

The CDR3 loop is CASSPRTESGYEQYF. The CDR3 DNA is TGTGCCAGCAGTCCTCGGACCGAATCGGGCTACGAGCAGTACTTC. The rearrangement joins TRBV2 to TRBJ2-7; D gene unclear. This CDR3 is built from 15 residues. Trimming pared 5 bases from V and 3 bases from J, leaving 17 bases between. From germline, CDR1 is SNHLY and CDR2 FYNNEI.

This chain connects TRBV10-3 to TRBJ2-7; 9 bases map to TRBD1. The length of the CDR3 is 13 residues. Germline V gene sequence: CDR1 ENHRY, CDR2 SYGVKD. V shed 6 bases and J 4 bases; nucleotides not matched to a gene: 4. CDR3 loop: CAIRGDRAYEQYF. In DNA form, the CDR3 reads TGTGCCATCAGGGGGGACAGGGCGTACGAGCAGTACTTC.

V gene TRBV6-6 combines with J gene TRBJ1-4; no definite D call. Germline V gene lookup returns CDR1 MNHNY and CDR2 SVGAGI (reference sequence). Trimming stripped 5 bases from V and 12 bases from J, with 13 bases between. There are 12 residues in the CDR3. The chain's CDR3 is CASSRAQRELFF. CDR3 sequence (DNA): TGTGCCAGCAGTAGGGCACAACGAGAACTGTTTTTT.

This chain joins TRBV25-1 and TRBJ1-4; D unclear. Germline V CDR1 and CDR2: MGHDK, SYGVNS. Deletions cut 3 bases from V and 4 bases from J, with 6 bases between. The CDR3 is 13 residues long. CDR3 bases: TGTGCCAGCAGTGATCCCTTTAATGAAAAACTGTTTTTT. Protein sequence: CASSDPFNEKLFF.

The chain links TRBV12-5 to TRBJ1-5; tentatively, D is TRBD1 (5 bases). Per germline, CDR1 LGHNT and CDR2 FRNRAP. CDR3 length: 14 amino acids. V dropped 5 bases and J dropped 2 bases, with 10 bases sitting between them. The CDR3 nucleotides are TGTGCTAGTGGTGCAGGGTTAGGCAATCAGCCCCAGCATTTT. This encodes CASGAGLGNQPQHF. The full variable domain, with the rest looked up from reference TRBV12-5 and TRBJ1-5, is DARVTQTPRHKVTEMGQEVTMRCQPILGHNTVFWYRQTMMQGLELLAYFRNRAPLDDSGMPKDRFSAEMPDATLATLKIQPSEPRDSAVYFCASGAGLGNQPQHFGDGTRLSIL.

This sequence joins TRBV6-5 and TRBJ1-6, with D perhaps matching TRBD1 (6 bases). Germline V gene data show CDR1 as MNHEY and CDR2 as SVGAGI. Trimming took 5 bases from V and 9 from J, leaving 14 bases between them. This CDR3 spans 14 amino acids. CDR3 sequence: CASSPQGYASPLHF. Here the CDR3 DNA reads TGTGCCAGCAGTCCACAGGGATATGCTTCACCCCTCCACTTT.

Concerning this clone itself: In the same sample, other DNA sequences code for this CDR3. The chain couples TRBV30 to TRBJ1-5; D is perhaps TRBD1 (5 bases). V lost 3 bases and J 2 bases, leaving 8 bases between the germline ends. CDR3 length: 13 residues. In germline, CDR1 is GTSNPN, CDR2 SVGIG (reference sequence). CDR3 coding DNA: TGTGCCTGGAGGGGGCCGGGCAATCAGCCCCAGCATTTT. It yields the protein CAWRGPGNQPQHF.

This clone turned up a few times. The chain joins TRBV18 to TRBJ1-1; D remains ambiguous. The germline gives CDR1 KGHSH, CDR2 LQKENI. This CDR3 spans 14 amino acids. Between the trimmed V and J ends, which lost 0 bases and 7 bases, there was a span of 12 bases. CDR3 sequence (DNA): TGTGCCAGCTCACCACCGGTTCCTCGGGGTGAAGCTTTCTTT. This encodes CASSPPVPRGEAFF.

The chain links TRBV7-9 to TRBJ1-1; no clear D gene. V shed 8 bases and J shed 0 bases, with 7 bases lying between them. The CDR3 is made up of 12 amino acids. Looked up from germline, CDR1 is SEHNR and CDR2 is FQNEAQ (reference sequence). In DNA, the CDR3 is TGTGCCAGCGGCGGACTGAACACTGAAGCTTTCTTT. Translation: CASGGLNTEAFF.

J is TRBJ1-5 and V is TRBV28; tentatively, D is TRBD1 (5 bases). The CDR3 is 14 residues long. From germline, CDR1 is MDHEN and CDR2 SYDVKM. V was pared by 6 bases and J by 2 bases, with 11 bases between. The CDR3 loop reads CASSYQGGNQPQHF. Written as DNA, the CDR3 is TGTGCCAGCAGCTACCAGGGAGGCAATCAGCCCCAGCATTTT.

The rearrangement links TRBV18 to TRBJ1-2, with D possibly TRBD1 on 5 matching bases. Germline V gene sequence: CDR1 KGHSH, CDR2 LQKENI. This CDR3 is 15 amino acids long. Trimming removed 2 bases from V and 4 bases from J, with 14 bases in between. CDR3 in DNA: TGTGCCAGCTCACCAGTCAACAGGCCCGGCTATGGCTACACCTTC. It translates to CASSPVNRPGYGYTF.

This rearrangement joins TRBV7-3 to TRBJ2-4; no clear D. Germline CDR1 and CDR2: SGHTA and FQGTGA. V lost 5 bases and J lost 9, with 11 bases in between. The CDR3 is 12 amino acids. CDR3 nucleotide sequence: TGTGCCAGCAGCGCTCTCGCAGGCATTCAGTACTTC. Translated: CASSALAGIQYF.

This sequence joins TRBV30 and TRBJ1-2; TRBD1 aligns across 8 bases. The CDR3 runs 14 residues. Trimming took 5 bases from V and 4 from J; bases not matched to a gene: 9. From germline, CDR1 is GTSNPN and CDR2 SVGIG (reference sequence). CDR3 sequence reads: CAWQTQGGVYGYTF. In nucleotides, the CDR3 is TGTGCCTGGCAAACACAGGGGGGAGTCTATGGCTACACCTTC.

The chain is built from TRBV28 and TRBJ2-7, with 10 positions matching TRBD1. Per germline, CDR1 MDHEN and CDR2 SYDVKM. This CDR3 has 14 amino acids. V lost 7 bases to trimming and J lost 3 bases; unmatched junction nucleotides: 6. The CDR3 loop is CASMRTGGNYEQYF. The DNA for the CDR3 is TGTGCCAGCATGCGGACAGGGGGAAACTACGAGCAGTACTTC.

The CDR3, as DNA: TGTGCCAGCAGTGTCGGCTCGGAGGCTGGAAACACCATATATTTT. Translation: CASSVGSEAGNTIYF. V usage is TRBV2 and J usage is TRBJ1-3; D not certain. The V gene's germline CDR1 is SNHLY and CDR2 FYNNEI. V was trimmed by 4 bases and J by 2 bases, leaving 12 bases between them. The CDR3 contains 15 residues. Together with reference TRBV2 and TRBJ1-3, the CDR3 gives the full variable domain: EPEVTQTPSHQVTQMGQEVILRCVPISNHLYFYWYRQILGQKVEFLVSFYNNEISEKSEIFDDQFSVERPDGSNFTLKIRSTKLEDSAMYFCASSVGSEAGNTIYFGEGSWLTVV.

This chain connects TRBV9 to TRBJ1-4; a weak D match, TRBD1 (5 bases). V lost 3 bases and J 3 bases, leaving 12 bases between the germline ends. This CDR3 has 15 residues. CDR1 is SGDLS and CDR2 is YYNGEE in the germline V gene. CDR3 loop: CASSALTAPNEKLFF. DNA of the CDR3: TGTGCCAGCAGCGCCCTGACAGCTCCTAATGAAAAACTGTTTTTT.